Below, 32 T cell receptor beta chains from the same sample are listed, as sequenced in a study of post-analysis software for immune sequencing data. Study-wide results and limits: There were five or six TRBV segments more frequent in patients than controls, and TRBV5-6, TRBV5-1 and TRBV20-1 were among them.

TCR beta libraries were prepared from cDNA with unique molecular identifiers. TCRdb independently ran MiXCR on the PCR reads; one entry per CDR3 protein. This table has hundreds of thousands of distinct CDR3 sequences, approximately 60% appearing once. These TCRs' antigens remain unknown. The sequenced sample consisted of blood. The receptors were sampled from a girl aged 2 to 10 with multiple sclerosis.

A single count supports this clonotype. The chain couples TRBV5-6 to TRBJ2-6; 7 bases are a match to TRBD1. CDR1 is SGHDT and CDR2 is YYEEEE in the germline V gene. This CDR3 has 20 amino acids. V trimming: 6 bases; J trimming: 0 bases; junction bases outside the gene matches: 18. The CDR3 protein is CASIQMGVGGAYSGANVLTF. DNA for the CDR3: TGTGCCAGCATCCAAATGGGTGTAGGGGGCGCGTACTCTGGGGCCAACGTCCTGACTTTC.

The V and J genes are TRBV7-2 and TRBJ2-3; the D is unclear. Germline V gene lookup returns CDR1 SGHTA and CDR2 FQGNSA. Trimming left V 2 bases short and J 0 bases short, with 24 bases between. The CDR3 extends over 20 amino acids. The CDR3 loop is CASSLRPGRTMKESTDTQYF. CDR3 coding DNA: TGTGCCAGCAGCTTAAGGCCGGGCAGGACCATGAAAGAGAGCACAGATACGCAGTATTTT.

This clonotype was found a few times. The chain links TRBV6-2 or TRBV6-3 to TRBJ2-1; 8 bases line up with TRBD2. This CDR3 region has 13 residues. Trimming cost V 6 bases and J 8 bases; bases outside gene matches: 6. Germline V gene sequence: CDR1 MNHEY, CDR2 SVGEGT. CDR3 loop: CASSPLADDEQFF. CDR3 sequence (DNA): TGTGCCAGCAGCCCACTAGCGGACGATGAGCAGTTCTTC.

This chain uses TRBV29-1 with TRBJ2-5; D is undetermined. Trimming took 1 base from V and 5 from J, leaving 8 bases between them. The CDR3 is 12 amino acids. The germline V gene encodes CDR1 SQVTM and CDR2 ANQGSEA. The CDR3 nucleotides read TGCAGCGTTGAAGGCCTGAGTGAGACCCAGTACTTC. This codes for CSVEGLSETQYF.

The V call is TRBV12-3 or TRBV12-4, the J call TRBJ1-4; D unresolved. V lost 5 bases and J 8 bases, leaving 12 bases between the germline ends. This CDR3 contains 13 residues. The CDR3 loop reads CASSPLPGEKLFF. CDR3 coding DNA: TGTGCCAGCAGTCCCCTGCCGGGGGAAAAACTGTTTTTT.

This clonotype has more than one count but fewer than ten. This chain connects TRBV4-1 to TRBJ2-1; 11 bases agree with TRBD2. From germline, CDR1 is MGHRA and CDR2 YSYEKL. J was trimmed by 8 bases and V by 0 bases; bases with no gene match: 12. The CDR3 length is 18 residues. CDR3 amino acids: CASSQEPILAGGIHEQFF. CDR3 nucleotide sequence: TGCGCCAGCAGCCAAGAGCCTATTCTAGCGGGAGGCATACATGAGCAGTTCTTC.

J is TRBJ1-1 and V is TRBV15, with 10 bases aligning to TRBD1. This CDR3 has 18 amino acids. The germline CDR1 and CDR2 sequences are LNHNV and YYDKDF (reference sequence). V lost 0 bases, J lost 6 bases, and 13 bases stayed unmatched. CDR3 in amino acids: CATSRDRATGQGVAEAFF. In nucleotides, the CDR3 is TGTGCCACCAGCAGAGATAGGGCCACCGGACAGGGGGTGGCTGAAGCTTTCTTT. Full variable domain (missing parts from reference TRBV15 and TRBJ1-1): DAMVIQNPRYQVTQFGKPVTLSCSQTLNHNVMYWYQQKSSQAPKLLFHYYDKDFNNEADTPDNFQSRRPNTSFCFLDIRSPGLGDTAMYLCATSRDRATGQGVAEAFFGQGTRLTVV.

This clonotype was detected a few times. V usage is TRBV7-9 and J usage is TRBJ1-2, with 9 bases aligning to TRBD1. J was trimmed by 0 bases and V by 5 bases; bases with no gene match: 10. The CDR3 loop spans 17 amino acids. Germline lookup yields CDR1 SEHNR and CDR2 FQNEAQ (reference sequence). The DNA of the CDR3 is TGTGCCAGCAGCCCACTTCCCGGGACAGGGACTAACTATGGCTACACCTTC. This sequence encodes CASSPLPGTGTNYGYTF.

V gene TRBV29-1 combines with J gene TRBJ1-2, with D perhaps TRBD1 (5 bases). V shed 8 bases and J shed 8 bases, with 15 bases lying between them. CDR1 SQVTM and CDR2 ANQGSEA come from the germline V gene. This CDR3 region has 11 residues. CDR3 DNA: TGCAGCATGGGGGGTAGCGGCGGCTACACCTTC. Translating gives CSMGGSGGYTF.

This chain joins TRBV5-1 and TRBJ2-7; D remains unclear. Trimming pared 0 bases from V and 3 bases from J, leaving 7 bases between. CDR3 length equals 13 residues. The germline CDR1 and CDR2 sequences are SGHRS and YFSETQ. CDR3 region: CASSLEGNYEQYF. The CDR3 region has the DNA TGCGCCAGCAGCTTGGAAGGAAACTACGAGCAGTACTTC.

This clonotype has only a few counts. The chain recombines TRBV9 with TRBJ2-3, with D perhaps matching TRBD2 (5 bases). The V and J ends lost 0 bases and 2 bases respectively, with 13 bases between them. CDR1 is SGDLS and CDR2 is YYNGEE in the germline V gene. The CDR3 is 16 residues long. CDR3 sequence: CASSVVLAVHTDTQYF. The CDR3 nucleotides read TGTGCCAGCAGCGTAGTGCTAGCTGTACACACAGATACGCAGTATTTT.

The V call is TRBV5-1, the J call TRBJ1-1; 7 bases are shared with TRBD1. Germline CDR1 SGHRS, CDR2 YFSETQ. V shed 4 bases, J shed 4 bases, and the junction held 13 bases outside the gene matches. CDR3 length: 16 amino acids. CDR3 nucleotides: TGCGCCAGCAGCATAAGCTGGGACAGCAGGGGCACTGAAGCTTTCTTT. It is translated as CASSISWDSRGTEAFF.

This clonotype appeared once. V usage is TRBV29-1 and J usage is TRBJ2-1; D may be TRBD1 or TRBD2 (5 bases each). Trimming took 7 bases from V and 6 from J, leaving 19 bases between them. Germline V lookup: CDR1 SQVTM, CDR2 ANQGSEA. CDR3 length: 14 residues. The CDR3: CSAGTSWGINEQFF. CDR3 bases: TGCAGCGCCGGAACATCATGGGGGATCAATGAGCAGTTCTTC.

There are a few counts of this clonotype. V usage is TRBV13 and J usage is TRBJ2-3; D unresolved. The CDR3 length is 14 residues. V dropped 5 bases and J dropped 6 bases, with 15 bases sitting between them. CDR1 and CDR2 (germline): PRHDT, FYEKMQ (reference sequence). The CDR3 nucleotides read TGTGCCAGCAGCCAGACTCCTAGAACCGATACGCAGTATTTT. Protein sequence: CASSQTPRTDTQYF.

The chain uses TRBV29-1 and TRBJ2-7; D is ambiguous. V lost 4 bases to trimming and J lost 2 bases, with 6 bases between them. The CDR3 is 11 residues long. The germline CDR1 and CDR2 sequences are SQVTM and ANQGSEA. The CDR3 is CSVASAYEQYF. The CDR3 DNA reads TGCAGCGTTGCATCAGCCTACGAGCAGTACTTC.

The chain recombines TRBV29-1 with TRBJ2-5, with D perhaps matching TRBD1 (6 bases). Germline lookup yields CDR1 SQVTM and CDR2 ANQGSEA. This CDR3 region has 13 residues. V gave up 3 bases and J gave up 5 bases, with 13 bases separating them. Written as DNA, the CDR3 is TGCAGCGTTGATGTTAGGCAGGGGGAGACCCAGTACTTC. Its protein product is CSVDVRQGETQYF.

The table lists this clonotype with a count of one. V gene TRBV7-2 combines with J gene TRBJ2-6, with TRBD1 matching 8 bases. Per germline, CDR1 SGHTA and CDR2 FQGNSA. The trim removed 0 bases at V and 5 bases at J, leaving 15 bases unmatched. The CDR3 sequence is 20 residues long. CDR3 nucleotides: TGTGCCAGCAGCTTAGCTGGGAGAGGCCCCGGGACAGGTAGGGCCAACGTCCTGACTTTC. This sequence encodes CASSLAGRGPGTGRANVLTF.

The chain is built from TRBV11-1 and TRBJ2-3; weak D call: TRBD2 (5 bases). Looked up from germline, CDR1 is SGHAT and CDR2 is FQDESV (reference sequence). Trimming removed 5 bases from V and 1 base from J, with 10 bases in between. CDR3 length: 14 residues. The CDR3 protein is CASSRGWGTDTQYF. Here the CDR3 DNA reads TGTGCCAGCAGCCGAGGGTGGGGCACAGATACGCAGTATTTT.

The count of this clonotype is one. The gene calls are TRBV6-2 or TRBV6-3 and TRBJ2-5; D is ambiguous. Near its end, the DNA agrees better with TRBJ2-7, so the J call may be wrong. Germline V gene sequence: CDR1 MNHEY, CDR2 SVGEGT. CDR3 size: 12 residues. The CDR3 is CASSQRLDEQYF. Here the CDR3 DNA reads TGTGCCAGCAGTCAGAGACTGGACGAGCAGTACTTC.

This clonotype has only a few counts. The chain couples TRBV5-4 to TRBJ2-3; 12 bases align to TRBD2. Trimming at V came to 0 bases and at J to 0 bases, leaving 2 bases not matched to a gene. Looked up from germline, CDR1 is SGHNT and CDR2 is YYREEE (reference sequence). This CDR3 comprises 17 residues. The DNA of the CDR3 is TGTGCCAGCAGCTTGGGACTAGCGGGGGCTAGCACAGATACGCAGTATTTT. Translation: CASSLGLAGASTDTQYF.

The chain employs TRBV20-1 and TRBJ2-1; D is possibly TRBD2 (5 bases). The CDR3 is made up of 12 amino acids. The germline V gene encodes CDR1 DFQATT and CDR2 SNEGSKA (reference sequence). Between the trimmed V and J ends, which lost 5 bases and 6 bases, there was a span of 11 bases. The DNA for the CDR3 is TGCAGTGCTTCCCTAGCAGTCAATGAGCAGTTCTTC. Its translation is CSASLAVNEQFF.

The gene calls are TRBV20-1 and TRBJ2-3; D possibly corresponds to TRBD1 (5 bases). The CDR3 covers 16 residues. Deletions cut 5 bases from V and 5 bases from J, with 23 bases between. CDR1 DFQATT and CDR2 SNEGSKA come from the germline V gene (reference sequence). CDR3 coding DNA: TGCAGTGCTCTCGCCTACAGGCCCGCCAAAGTAGATACGCAGTATTTT. The encoded protein is CSALAYRPAKVDTQYF.

The V gene is TRBV20-1, the J gene TRBJ2-4, with 9 bases aligning to TRBD1. The DNA end lines up better with TRBJ2-7; the J call may be wrong. The germline CDR1 and CDR2 sequences are DFQATT and SNEGSKA (reference sequence). The CDR3 runs to 14 residues. The chain's CDR3 is CSAYSGQGLYEQYF. The CDR3 coding sequence is TGCAGTGCGTACTCGGGACAGGGCTTGTACGAGCAGTACTTC.

V is TRBV6-1 and J is TRBJ1-5; a weak D match, TRBD1 (5 bases). This CDR3 contains 15 residues. Germline lookup yields CDR1 MNHNS and CDR2 SASEGT. V was cut by 6 bases and J by 6 bases, with 18 bases left in between. The DNA of the CDR3 is TGTGCCAGCAGACTTACCCAGGGTCGGGGTCAGCCCCAGCATTTT. As protein: CASRLTQGRGQPQHF.

This rearrangement joins TRBV12-3 or TRBV12-4 to TRBJ2-4, with a weak D call TRBD2 (6 bases). TRBJ2-5 matches the DNA end more closely, so the J call is doubtful. CDR3 length equals 16 residues. Here the CDR3 DNA reads TGTGCCAGCAGTTTTCTCCCATGGGGGGTGATAAAGACCCAGTACTTC. Encoded protein: CASSFLPWGVIKTQYF.

This clonotype was detected a few times. The genes are TRBV10-3 and TRBJ2-1, with D possibly TRBD1 on 6 matching bases. The CDR3 spans 14 residues. The germline gives CDR1 ENHRY, CDR2 SYGVKD. Between the trimmed V and J ends, which lost 8 bases and 7 bases, there was a span of 18 bases. The CDR3: CAIGAVWGQNEQFF. The CDR3 DNA sequence: TGTGCCATCGGGGCGGTCTGGGGGCAGAATGAGCAGTTCTTC.

Notes on this clonotype: One end of the junction varies from germline; a read error may be responsible. The V call is TRBV29-1, the J call TRBJ2-3; D unclear. The CDR3 loop spans 15 amino acids. The germline CDR1 and CDR2 sequences are SQVTM and ANQGSEA. CDR3 nucleotide sequence: TGCAGCGTTGAAGACTGGGTCGATAGTACAGATGCGCAGTATTTT. The encoded protein is CSVEDWVDSTDAQYF.

On this clonotype itself: The junction differs from germline at one of its ends, possibly a read error. The chain combines TRBV7-2 with TRBJ2-3, with a weak D call TRBD2 (6 bases). Germline lookup yields CDR1 SGHTA and CDR2 FQGNSA. The CDR3 sequence is 16 residues long. The CDR3 sequence: CASSFRLGGSTDTRYF. As DNA, the CDR3 is TGTGCCAGCAGCTTCCGCCTGGGGGGAAGCACAGATACGCGGTATTTT.

Concerning this clonotype itself: The CDR3 end shows no conserved phenylalanine or tryptophan, and so a read error is likely. DNA for the CDR3: TGTGCCAGCAGCTTGGCCTCTAGGGATCCCTACAATGAGCAGTTCGTC. This codes for CASSLASRDPYNEQFV. V and J are TRBV7-2 and TRBJ2-1, with D unresolved. In germline, CDR1 is SGHTA, CDR2 FQGNSA. Trimming took 3 bases from V and 2 from J, leaving 14 bases between them. The CDR3 contains 16 residues.

Only a few counts were recorded for this clonotype. The chain has TRBV4-1 and TRBJ1-2, with unresolved D. Trimming stripped 1 base from V and 6 bases from J, with 18 bases between. Germline CDR1 and CDR2: MGHRA and YSYEKL. The CDR3 loop spans 16 amino acids. CDR3 region: CASSQALGWESNGYTF. CDR3 DNA sequence: TGCGCCAGCAGCCAAGCACTAGGATGGGAGTCGAATGGCTACACCTTC.

The genes are TRBV3-1 and TRBJ1-1; D ambiguous. CDR1 is LGHDT, CDR2 YNNKEL, per germline (reference sequence). Trimming removed 3 bases at V and 9 bases at J, with 17 bases between. CDR3 size: 14 residues. CDR3 in amino acids: CASSQDPQPFKAFF. Here the CDR3 DNA reads TGTGCCAGCAGCCAGGACCCCCAACCCTTTAAAGCTTTCTTT.

The chain recombines TRBV14 with TRBJ2-5; TRBD2 matches 10 bases. CDR1 is SGHDN and CDR2 is FVKESK in the germline V gene. Losses at the gene ends were 6 bases for V and 2 bases for J; bases not matched to a gene: 12. The CDR3 totals 17 residues. CDR3 bases: TGTGCCAGCAGGCCTACTCTAGCGGGGGCGACACAAGAGACCCAGTACTTC. It encodes CASRPTLAGATQETQYF.